Each of the 9 T cell receptor beta chains below was sequenced from the same sample in a study of cytomegalovirus exposure and HLA in healthy donors listed by TCRdb under 2017. Library prep was done by the immunoSEQ multiplex PCR assay. This immuneACCESS table, as held by TCRdb, lists in-frame sequences with V and J called but not all clones. Of the missing ones, under half trace to an unresolved V gene in checked studies; the others have no known cause. In all, the sample holds hundreds of thousands of clones, and around 85% of those were seen once. The ten largest clonotypes hold roughly 1.2% of the sample. Specimen: PBMCs. The receptors here all came from a woman in her 30s in good health and CMV-seropositive.

The rearrangement links TRBV25-1 to TRBJ1-1; D is possibly TRBD1 (6 bases). Germline values: CDR1 MGHDK, CDR2 SYGVNS. Trimming took off 2 bases at V and 6 bases at J, with 10 bases between the two ends. The CDR3 has 13 amino acids. The DNA of the CDR3 is TGTGCCAGCAGTGAACGCGGGGGCCCTGAAGCTTTCTTT. Translation gives CASSERGGPEAFF.

The sample holds a few counts of this clone. This rearrangement joins TRBV7-9 to TRBJ2-2; TRBD1 agrees at 7 bases. The CDR3 extends over 15 amino acids. CDR1 is SEHNR, CDR2 FQNEAQ, per germline (reference sequence). V shed 4 bases, J shed 3 bases, and the junction held 5 bases outside the gene matches. The CDR3 is CASSSDRADTGELFF. CDR3 sequence (DNA): TGTGCCAGCAGCTCCGACAGGGCGGACACCGGGGAGCTGTTTTTT.

The chain recombines TRBV27 with TRBJ2-7, with TRBD2 matching over 8 bases. The CDR3 is 16 amino acids. The germline CDR1 and CDR2 sequences are MNHEY and SMNVEV (reference sequence). With 0 bases clipped from V and 7 bases from J, the junction kept 11 bases outside the gene matches. The CDR3 here is CASSLSGLAGVGEQYF. DNA of the CDR3: TGTGCCAGCAGTTTATCAGGGCTAGCGGGCGTAGGGGAGCAGTACTTC.

This clone has a handful of counts. The chain carries TRBV5-6 and TRBJ2-2; TRBD1 might be the D (7 bases). The CDR3 has 15 residues. Germline V CDR1 and CDR2: SGHDT, YYEEEE. V was trimmed by 4 bases and J by 4 bases, leaving 14 bases between them. CDR3: CASSRQGGSTGELFF. As DNA, the CDR3 is TGTGCCAGCAGCCGACAGGGAGGTAGCACCGGGGAGCTGTTTTTT.

The chain has TRBV5-1 and TRBJ2-1; TRBD2 aligns across 8 bases. With 4 bases clipped from V and 1 base from J, the junction kept 7 bases outside the gene matches. Germline V gives CDR1 SGHRS, CDR2 YFSETQ. The CDR3 loop spans 16 amino acids. CDR3 residues: CASSPVTSASYNEQFF. CDR3 nucleotides: TGCGCCAGCAGCCCGGTGACTAGCGCTTCCTACAATGAGCAGTTCTTC.

The chain uses TRBV7-8 and TRBJ2-1; maybe TRBD2 (5 bases). The germline V gene has CDR1 SGHVS and CDR2 FQNEAQ. The CDR3 has 15 residues. V dropped 1 base and J dropped 2 bases, with 9 bases sitting between them. The DNA for the CDR3 is TGTGCCAGCAGCTTAGGGCTAGCAACCTACAATGAGCAGTTCTTC. Its translation: CASSLGLATYNEQFF.

The rearrangement links TRBV30 to TRBJ2-3; 11 bases fit TRBD2. The CDR3 totals 15 residues. Germline V lookup: CDR1 GTSNPN, CDR2 SVGIG (reference sequence). V lost 5 bases to trimming and J lost 2 bases; unmatched junction nucleotides: 6. CDR3 sequence (DNA): TGTGCCTGGGGTAGCGGGAGGGGGGACACAGATACGCAGTATTTT. Its translation: CAWGSGRGDTDTQYF.

This chain links TRBV5-1 with TRBJ1-1; D is unresolved. CDR3 length: 13 amino acids. Trimming removed 1 base at V and 1 base at J, with 5 bases between. CDR1 is SGHRS, CDR2 YFSETQ, per germline. CDR3 sequence: CASSLSWNTEAFF. CDR3 DNA sequence: TGCGCCAGCAGCTTGAGCTGGAACACTGAAGCTTTCTTT.

V and J are TRBV28 and TRBJ1-2; perhaps TRBD1 as D (6 bases). Trimming stripped 6 bases from V and 4 bases from J, with 18 bases between. This CDR3 has 15 residues. From germline, CDR1 is MDHEN and CDR2 SYDVKM. The CDR3 loop reads CASRTGTSKGYGYTF. The CDR3, as DNA: TGTGCCAGCAGGACCGGGACATCAAAGGGCTATGGCTACACCTTC.